A single TCR beta chain is shown here with its context. Sequencing used immunoSEQ multiplex PCR; TCRdb keeps in-frame clones, though not all of them. The data contain some 92,000 clones, approximately 90% of them seen just once; the ten biggest clones take up approximately 5.2%. The data were obtained in a study of T cell responses to AZD1222 COVID-19 vaccine. The source material was peripheral blood, sampled on day 0 of MenACWY control vaccination. The clonotype comes from an adult in good health.

The CDR3 sequence is CASSLAVRGPGEAFF. CDR3 bases: TGCGCCAGCAGCTTGGCCGTCAGGGGGCCAGGTGAAGCTTTCTTT. The V call is TRBV5-1, the J call TRBJ1-1; 8 nucleotides line up with TRBD1. Trimming removed 0 bases from V and 7 bases from J; junction bases left unmatched: 8. From germline, CDR1 is SGHRS and CDR2 YFSETQ. There are 15 residues in the CDR3. The full variable domain, with the rest looked up from reference TRBV5-1 and TRBJ1-1, is KAGVTQTPRYLIKTRGQQVTLSCSPISGHRSVSWYQQTPGQGLQFLFEYFSETQRNKGNFPGRFSGRQFSNSRSEMNVSTLELGDSALYLCASSLAVRGPGEAFFGQGTRLTVV.